This TCR beta chain comes out of a study of shared clonotypes between healthy human individuals (dated by TCRdb to the early 2020s). Study-level background: Three men and a couple of women, aged 18 to 49 years, made up the cohort. For each donor, CD4 naive and CD4 memory were each run on three plates, CD8 naive on two plates, and CD8 memory on one plate. Blood TCR repertoires of a handful of healthy adults were deeply sequenced to estimate repertoire size and the extent of clonotype sharing between individuals. Different laboratories and diverse techniques were used to prepare libraries and sequence TCR repertoires, to increase sequencing depth and limit assay-specific biases. Between about 0.85 and 10 billion PBMCs per donor were obtained by leukapheresis.

Worth noting for this clone: It has no known antigen specificity. Qualities for individual bases were not recorded, and no much larger clone is one base off.

From the cysteine up to the phenylalanine, the CDR3 has a length of 17 residues. Only the CDR3 DNA stays, 51 bases, in frame from base 1. Ends trimmed: V by 1 base, J by 7 bases; bases unmatched to a gene: 9. The CDR1 and CDR2 encoded by the germline V gene are MGHRA and YSYEKL. Donors were healthy HIV-negative adults with no recently reported acute infections or vaccinations. Every donor was a Caucasian adult living in Nashville, Tennessee, USA. CD4+ T cells were enriched by magnetic negative selection; naive cells were then positively selected on CD45RA, and the negative fraction formed the memory subset. After blood collection by leukapheresis, PBMCs were isolated using Ficoll-Histopaque density gradient centrifugation and then cryopreserved in the vapor phase of liquid nitrogen. Analytical flow cytometry was used to check the purity and quantity of each magnetically sorted T cell population. Each sorted fraction had its genomic DNA isolated and then quantified by UV absorbance on a Nanodrop 2000c.

The investigation overall reported the following: The small number of donors limited the genetic and exposure-history diversity represented. Incomplete sequencing was indicated by rarefaction of sorted-subset datasets, despite the large sequencing depth. Sharing across four donors was observed for 5% to 6.5% of naive CD4, 3% to 4% of naive CD8, 2% to 2.5% of memory CD4, and roughly 0.4% of memory CD8 clonotypes. Naive subsets generally had larger estimated clonotype richness than memory subsets did. Higher generation probabilities were observed for clonotypes shared by all four sorted-subset donors than for non-shared clonotypes. Sampling was restricted to blood, and TCR repertoires in tissues likely differ from the TCR repertoires found in blood. Pairwise subsampling indicated that sequencing depth was expected to affect the degree of clonotype sharing among donors.

TCR CDR3 regions were amplified from genomic DNA by multiplex PCR using the deep immunoSEQ assay. For each cell subset, the extracted genomic DNA was distributed evenly across all wells of several immunoSEQ 96-well plates, and each plate served as one replicate. For sorted subsets, roughly 0.2 ug genomic DNA, equal to about 30,000 T cell genomes, was loaded into each replicate PCR. The purified libraries were quantified using a Qubit 3.0 fluorometer, sized with a Bioanalyzer 2100, and then quantified again using the KAPA Library Quantification kit. Each immunoSEQ 96-well plate was sequenced on its own single-read 150-cycle Illumina NextSeq 550 flow cell. The authors' pipeline ran thus. Because the immunoSEQ output included only junctional sequences and no quality scores, the filtering could not be the same as the filtering used for full-length reads. Sequences were annotated with PyIR, a Python wrapper for IgBLAST v1.9, using IMGT germline references to assign V/J genes and CDR3. Any read was removed if the V/J assignment was weak (E-value above 1e-6), the CDR3 was missing, or the read contained stop codons, out-of-frame junctions, or ambiguous translated residues. V3J clonotypes were defined as sequences sharing an identical inferred V gene, J gene, and CDR3 amino acid sequence. To compute the percentage overlap between repertoires, the number of shared unique clonotypes was divided by the size of the smaller repertoire. Repertoire richness was assessed with RTK rarefaction, the Chao1 estimator, and Recon v2.1 estimates of unobserved clonotypes. For all TCRbeta clonotypes obtained by the gDNA method from a few donors, generation probabilities were computed with OLGA. As stored in TCRdb, this immuneACCESS dataset retains in-frame rearrangements with V and J assigned. A fraction of the clones does not appear; measured against another copy, unresolved V genes explain less than half of the discrepancy, and the remainder lacks a known reason. The V and J calls and the clone size are those of that table, but D and trimming were determined from the DNA. Recorded for this sample are about 2.3 million clones; more than 80% of them occurred a single time. 0.39% of the sample is in the top ten clones.

The sequencing input was naive CD4+ T cells from PBMCs. The cell subset or site tag for this specimen amounts to: CD45RA+ positively selected. The V gene is TRBV4-1 and the J gene is TRBJ2-3, with 12 bases in between that match TRBD2. The sequence was collected from a man between 18 and 29 years old in good health. Some clones in this sample may be carry-over from other donors' samples. CDR3 region: CASSQGRTSGKENTQYF. The bases read TGCGCCAGCAGCCAAGGCAGGACTAGCGGGAAAGAGAATACGCAGTATTTT.